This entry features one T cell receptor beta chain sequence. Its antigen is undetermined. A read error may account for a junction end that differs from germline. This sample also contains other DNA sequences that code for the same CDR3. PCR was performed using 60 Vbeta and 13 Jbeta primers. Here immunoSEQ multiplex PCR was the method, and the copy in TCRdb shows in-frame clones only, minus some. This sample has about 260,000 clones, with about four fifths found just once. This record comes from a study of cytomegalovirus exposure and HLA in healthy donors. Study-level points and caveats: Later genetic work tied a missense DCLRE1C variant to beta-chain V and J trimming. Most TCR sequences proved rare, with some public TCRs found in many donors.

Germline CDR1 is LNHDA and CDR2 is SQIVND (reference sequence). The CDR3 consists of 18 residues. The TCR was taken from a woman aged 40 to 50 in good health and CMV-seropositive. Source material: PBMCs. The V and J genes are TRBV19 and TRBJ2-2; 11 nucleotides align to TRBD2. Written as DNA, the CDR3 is TGTGCCAGCAGTATCTGGGGACTAGCGGAAGGGGACACCGGGGAGCTGTTTTTT. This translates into CASSIWGLAEGDTGELFF.